Listed here are 17 T cell receptor beta chains from one sample, sequenced in a study of T cell responses to AZD1222 COVID-19 vaccine. Produced via immunoSEQ multiplex PCR; TCRdb's table is partial and in-frame only. The sample consists of approximately 130,000 clones, roughly 92% of them appearing once. The source was peripheral blood, collected 28 days after the second AZD1222 dose. These receptors came from an adult who received the AZD1222 COVID-19 vaccine.

This sequence joins TRBV11-2 and TRBJ2-5; the match to TRBD2 covers 7 bases. Germline CDR1 reads SGHAT; CDR2 reads FQNNGV. CDR3 length: 16 residues. Unmatched junction bases numbered 10, after V lost 1 base and J lost 5 bases. The CDR3 bases are TGTGCCAGCAGCTTAGGGGGGGGAGGGGCTCAGGAGACCCAGTACTTC. This encodes CASSLGGGGAQETQYF.

The genes are TRBV29-1 and TRBJ1-2; D gene ambiguous. The length of the CDR3 is 11 residues. With 3 bases removed from V and 6 bases from J, the gap between germline ends came to 8 bases. Germline CDR1 reads SQVTM; CDR2 reads ANQGSEA. The CDR3 loop is CSVEWRDGYTF. The CDR3 nucleotides read TGCAGCGTTGAGTGGCGGGATGGCTACACCTTC. Drawing the rest from reference TRBV29-1 and TRBJ1-2, the complete variable domain is SAVISQKPSRDICQRGTSLTIQCQVDSQVTMMFWYRQQPGQSLTLIATANQGSEATYESGFVIDKFPISRPNLTFSTLTVSNMSPEDSSIYLCSVEWRDGYTFGSGTRLTVV.

The chain uses TRBV6-6 and TRBJ1-2; TRBD1 matches at 8 bases. CDR3 length: 15 amino acids. The germline CDR1 and CDR2 sequences are MNHNY and SVGAGI (reference sequence). V lost 2 bases and J lost 0; bases outside the gene matches: 2. CDR3 coding DNA: TGTGCCAGCAGTTACCCGGGACAGGCTAACTATGGCTACACCTTC. This translates into CASSYPGQANYGYTF.

The genes are TRBV9 and TRBJ1-3; D gene ambiguous. V dropped 0 bases and J dropped 2 bases, with 6 bases sitting between them. The germline V gene has CDR1 SGDLS and CDR2 YYNGEE. The CDR3 spans 14 residues. CDR3 coding DNA: TGTGCCAGCAGCGTAGAACTCGCTGGAAACACCATATATTTT. It encodes CASSVELAGNTIYF.

V and J are TRBV9 and TRBJ2-7; D is possibly TRBD1 or TRBD2 (5 bases each). The CDR3 is 15 residues long. Germline V gives CDR1 SGDLS, CDR2 YYNGEE. V lost 3 bases to trimming and J lost 5 bases, with 18 bases between them. CDR3 amino acids: CASSARDGRPDEQYF. The CDR3 bases are TGTGCCAGCAGCGCTAGGGACGGACGGCCTGACGAGCAGTACTTC.

This rearrangement joins TRBV2 to TRBJ2-1; 9 positions agree with TRBD2. With V trimmed by 1 base and J by 6 bases, 4 bases remained unmatched. This CDR3 is 15 amino acids long. The germline CDR1 and CDR2 sequences are SNHLY and FYNNEI. The CDR3 region is CASSEGSGRFNEQFF. CDR3 coding DNA: TGTGCCAGCAGTGAAGGGAGCGGGAGGTTCAATGAGCAGTTCTTC.

The CDR3 nucleotides are TGTGCCAGCAGCGTAGACAGAAACTATGGCTACACCTTC. This sequence encodes CASSVDRNYGYTF. The chain combines TRBV9 with TRBJ1-2; D ambiguous. CDR1 and CDR2 from the germline V gene are SGDLS and YYNGEE. The V gene lost 0 bases and the J gene lost 2 bases, with 5 bases spanning the gap. The CDR3 consists of 13 residues. The entire variable domain, with the rest obtained from reference TRBV9 and TRBJ1-2, is as follows: DSGVTQTPKHLITATGQRVTLRCSPRSGDLSVYWYQQSLDQGLQFLIQYYNGEERAKGNILERFSAQQFPDLHSELNLSSLELGDSALYFCASSVDRNYGYTFGSGTRLTVV.

This clone was found once. V gene TRBV24-1 combines with J gene TRBJ2-2; TRBD2 matches at 10 bases. Per germline, CDR1 KGHDR and CDR2 SFDVKD. V lost 4 bases and J lost 5; bases outside the gene matches: 9. The CDR3 has 17 residues. CDR3 bases: TGTGCCACCAGTGAGCCCAGCGGGAGGGCCGGTACCGGGGAGCTGTTTTTT. It specifies CATSEPSGRAGTGELFF.

This chain joins TRBV18 and TRBJ1-6; 7 bases line up with TRBD1. Per germline, CDR1 KGHSH and CDR2 LQKENI. Unmatched junction bases numbered 5, after V lost 2 bases and J lost 7 bases. This CDR3 spans 15 amino acids. The CDR3 here is CASSPNQGVNSPLHF. The CDR3 DNA is TGTGCCAGCTCACCAAATCAGGGGGTGAATTCACCCCTCCACTTT.

This chain links TRBV18 with TRBJ2-7; D could derive from TRBD1 or TRBD2 (5 bases each). Germline V gene lookup returns CDR1 KGHSH and CDR2 LQKENI. Trimming took off 2 bases at V and 3 bases at J, with 11 bases between the two ends. The CDR3 is 14 amino acids. The CDR3 sequence is CASSPRDHGYEQYF. CDR3 in DNA: TGTGCCAGCTCACCAAGGGACCACGGCTACGAGCAGTACTTC.

This sequence joins TRBV4-3 and TRBJ1-1; TRBD1 matches 11 bases. This CDR3 has 15 amino acids. The J segment lost 5 bases and the V segment lost 2 bases, leaving 4 bases of the junction unmatched. Germline V gene sequence: CDR1 LGHNA, CDR2 YSLEER. The CDR3 DNA reads as TGCGCCAGCAGCCAACCGGGACAGGGGGAAACTGAAGCTTTCTTT. The encoded protein is CASSQPGQGETEAFF.

The chain has TRBV5-1 and TRBJ1-1; possibly TRBD1 for D (6 bases). The CDR3 extends over 12 amino acids. From germline, CDR1 is SGHRS and CDR2 YFSETQ. V lost 3 bases, J lost 5 bases, and 8 bases lay in between. The CDR3 DNA follows: TGCGCCAGCAGCTCAGGGGTGACTGAAGCTTTCTTT. It codes for CASSSGVTEAFF.

This clone was recorded only once. V usage is TRBV18 and J usage is TRBJ1-4; the D gene is possibly TRBD1 (5 bases). Trimming left V 2 bases short and J 7 bases short, with 14 bases between. The CDR3 length is 15 residues. Germline V gene sequence: CDR1 KGHSH, CDR2 LQKENI. In DNA, the CDR3 is TGTGCCAGCTCACCAGTGGAGGGGTTGGGTGAAAAACTGTTTTTT. Residues: CASSPVEGLGEKLFF.

The genes are TRBV30 and TRBJ1-4; D not resolved. CDR1 and CDR2 (germline): GTSNPN, SVGIG (reference sequence). V lost 1 base, J lost 3 bases, and 9 bases lay in between. CDR3 length equals 14 residues. CDR3 sequence reads: CAWSDGVANEKLFF. CDR3 nucleotides: TGTGCCTGGAGTGATGGGGTGGCTAATGAAAAACTGTTTTTT.

V and J are TRBV5-6 and TRBJ1-2; 10 bases map to TRBD1. V was pared by 4 bases and J by 6 bases, with 9 bases of the junction left unmatched. This CDR3 region has 15 residues. CDR1 is SGHDT, CDR2 YYEEEE, per germline. The CDR3 nucleotides read TGTGCCAGCAGCGAAAACCTAGGGACAGGGGATGGCTACACCTTC. Translating it yields CASSENLGTGDGYTF.

The chain couples TRBV4-2 to TRBJ2-1; a weak D match, TRBD2 (5 bases). The CDR3 contains 13 residues. The V and J ends lost 0 bases and 9 bases respectively, with 9 bases between them. Germline V CDR1 and CDR2: LGHNA, YNFKEQ. The CDR3 loop is CASSQEIGLEQFF. The CDR3 bases are TGTGCCAGCAGCCAAGAGATTGGACTTGAGCAGTTCTTC.

The chain combines TRBV27 with TRBJ1-1; D possibly corresponds to TRBD1 (5 bases). V was shortened by 4 bases and J by 7 bases, with 10 bases between the two germline ends. Germline V gene lookup returns CDR1 MNHEY and CDR2 SMNVEV (reference sequence). This CDR3 has 12 residues. The CDR3 DNA follows: TGTGCCAGCAGTTCCCAGGGTCTTGAAGCTTTCTTT. It specifies CASSSQGLEAFF.